Included here is one T cell receptor beta chain sequence, with context. The sample comes from a study of blood T cell repertoires in COVID-19. Overall study context: Samples came from the United States, Italy and Spain, spanning acute and convalescent COVID-19.

CDR3 length equals 12 residues. V gave up 6 bases and J gave up 6 bases, with 9 bases separating them. CDR1 is LNHDA, CDR2 SQIVND, per germline (reference sequence). In terms of age and location, participants ranged from roughly 18 to 90 years and lived in roughly 22 US areas. Self-reported history from a screening survey and questionnaire set each donor's cohort. In the authors' workflow: By means of reference gene primer amplification, nucleated cell counts were estimated. Sequenced by immunoSEQ multiplex PCR; TCRdb stores in-frame clones only, minus some. D and trimming come from the DNA, and the V and J calls and clone size come from that table. The repertoire holds 340,000 or so clones, 65% to 90% seen once, with about 4.2% in the top ten.

V usage is TRBV19 and J usage is TRBJ2-1, with D possibly matching TRBD1 (6 bases). Sequencing was carried out using PBMCs or T cells enriched from blood (not recorded which). The source of this sequence is a woman in her thirties or forties with acute COVID-19. The CDR3 loop reads CASSLQGNEQFF. In nucleotides, the CDR3 is TGTGCCAGTAGCTTACAGGGCAATGAGCAGTTCTTC.